The 20 T cell receptor beta chains reported below all come from one sample, sequenced in a study of Tregs in tolerant kidney transplant recipients. Measured with immunoSEQ multiplex PCR; TCRdb has only the in-frame clones, and not every one. Of 65,000 or so clones listed, about 89% are singletons. Related graft donors supplied nonmyeloablative bone marrow transplants, and mixed chimerism was transient. Sequences were derived from CD4+ T cells from blood (PBMCs), sampled 6 months after the transplant. The receptor source for this set is a human patient who received a combined kidney and bone marrow transplant. Some T cells may be graft donor cells.

The genes are TRBV18 and TRBJ1-5; D is unresolved. The germline V and J ends were trimmed by 2 bases and 1 base, with 9 bases remaining between them. CDR1 is KGHSH, CDR2 LQKENI, per germline. The CDR3 spans 15 residues. DNA for the CDR3: TGTGCCAGCTCACCAGGCGGGTTGAGCAATCAGCCCCAGCATTTT. This gives the protein CASSPGGLSNQPQHF.

V gene TRBV6-5 combines with J gene TRBJ2-7; the match to TRBD1 covers 7 bases. There are 12 residues in the CDR3. The V segment lost 5 bases and the J segment 3 bases; nucleotides outside the gene matches: 1. CDR1 is MNHEY and CDR2 is SVGAGI in the germline V gene. The CDR3 bases are TGTGCCAGCAGTAACAGGGGCTACGAGCAGTACTTC. Translation: CASSNRGYEQYF.

The rearrangement links TRBV28 to TRBJ2-2, with D maybe TRBD2 (7 bases). Trimming removed 8 bases from V and 6 bases from J, with 16 bases in between. CDR3 length: 14 residues. Germline CDR1 and CDR2: MDHEN and SYDVKM. The CDR3 is CASFLGGRPGELFF. The DNA for the CDR3 is TGTGCCAGCTTCTTGGGGGGGCGGCCCGGGGAGCTGTTTTTT.

The gene calls are TRBV9 and TRBJ1-3; possibly TRBD1 for D (6 bases). V lost 2 bases and J 0 bases, leaving 12 bases between the germline ends. Germline CDR1 is SGDLS and CDR2 is YYNGEE. The CDR3 has 16 residues. The CDR3: CASSVEGGTSGNTIYF. The DNA for the CDR3 is TGTGCCAGCAGCGTTGAAGGGGGAACCTCTGGAAACACCATATATTTT.

This clone occurred a few times. V usage is TRBV29-1 and J usage is TRBJ2-7, with TRBD2 matching 11 bases. Germline trimming cut 7 bases from V and 2 bases from J; bases unmatched to any gene: 16. The V gene's germline CDR1 is SQVTM and CDR2 ANQGSEA. The CDR3 totals 17 residues. CDR3 region: CSASGLAEFSSTYEQYF. DNA of the CDR3: TGCAGCGCCTCGGGACTAGCGGAATTCTCTAGTACCTACGAGCAGTACTTC.

The chain couples TRBV18 to TRBJ2-2; maybe TRBD1 (5 bases). Trimming pared 3 bases from V and 0 bases from J, leaving 11 bases between. CDR3 length: 16 residues. CDR1 KGHSH and CDR2 LQKENI come from the germline V gene. The chain's CDR3 is CASSPRQGSNTGELFF. CDR3 nucleotide sequence: TGTGCCAGCTCACCCAGGCAGGGATCGAACACCGGGGAGCTGTTTTTT.

The genes are TRBV18 and TRBJ1-2, with D maybe TRBD1 (5 bases). The germline V gene encodes CDR1 KGHSH and CDR2 LQKENI. Trimming cost V 2 bases and J 1 base, with 11 bases left between them. The CDR3 is 15 residues long. The DNA of the CDR3 is TGTGCCAGCTCACCAGGGACGACTAGTAACTATGGCTACACCTTC. Its translation: CASSPGTTSNYGYTF.

The J gene is TRBJ1-2, the V gene TRBV4-2; D is unresolved. The V gene lost 1 base and the J gene lost 9 bases, with 6 bases spanning the gap. The V gene's germline CDR1 is LGHNA and CDR2 YNFKEQ. The length of the CDR3 is 11 residues. The CDR3 is CASSQGASYTF. CDR3 bases: TGTGCCAGCAGCCAAGGGGCCAGCTACACCTTC.

The chain has TRBV25-1 and TRBJ2-7; 7 bases match TRBD2. J lost 5 bases, V lost 3 bases, and 1 base had no gene match. Germline CDR1 MGHDK, CDR2 SYGVNS. This CDR3 is built from 12 residues. CDR3 nucleotide sequence: TGTGCCAGCAGTGAGGGAGGGAACGAGCAGTACTTC. This codes for CASSEGGNEQYF.

This clone appeared a single time. The gene calls are TRBV27 and TRBJ2-5, with TRBD2 identical over 9 bases. CDR3 size: 16 residues. Per germline, CDR1 MNHEY and CDR2 SMNVEV (reference sequence). With V trimmed by 0 bases and J by 1 base, 3 bases remained unmatched. The CDR3 DNA sequence: TGTGCCAGCAGTTTATCGGTTAGCGGGAGCCAAGAGACCCAGTACTTC. Encoded protein: CASSLSVSGSQETQYF.

V gene TRBV9 combines with J gene TRBJ2-2; possible D gene TRBD2, 6 bases. The CDR3 is 16 amino acids. The V gene lost 1 base and the J gene lost 0 bases, with 10 bases spanning the gap. Germline V gives CDR1 SGDLS, CDR2 YYNGEE. The DNA for the CDR3 is TGTGCCAGCAGCGTATCTAGCGCCTCGAACACCGGGGAGCTGTTTTTT. Amino acids: CASSVSSASNTGELFF.

In regard to this clone: The junction departs from germline at one end; a sequencing error may be responsible. V and J are TRBV10-2 and TRBJ2-5; 8 positions match TRBD2. The CDR3 is made up of 14 amino acids. Germline V lookup: CDR1 WSHSY, CDR2 SAAADI. In DNA form, the CDR3 reads TGCGCCAGCACTGAGCGAGCGGGGGTGGAGACCCAGTACTTC. Its protein is CASTERAGVETQYF.

This clone was recorded only once. V usage is TRBV7-2 and J usage is TRBJ2-7; tentatively, D is TRBD2 (5 bases). The CDR3 has 16 amino acids. With 5 bases removed from V and 1 base from J, the gap between germline ends came to 18 bases. Germline V gene sequence: CDR1 SGHTA, CDR2 FQGNSA. CDR3 in amino acids: CASSQSVPDWSYEQYF. The CDR3 DNA is TGTGCCAGCAGCCAGAGCGTCCCGGACTGGTCCTACGAGCAGTACTTC. The full variable domain, its missing parts supplied by reference TRBV7-2 and TRBJ2-7, is GAGVSQSPSNKVTEKGKDVELRCDPISGHTALYWYRQSLGQGLEFLIYFQGNSAPDKSGLPSDRFSAERTGGSVSTLTIQRTQQEDSAVYLCASSQSVPDWSYEQYFGPGTRLTVT.

The chain recombines TRBV9 with TRBJ2-7; TRBD2 agrees at 8 bases. Per the germline V gene, CDR1 is SGDLS and CDR2 is YYNGEE. The CDR3 is made up of 16 amino acids. The trim removed 5 bases at V and 2 bases at J, leaving 12 bases unmatched. DNA of the CDR3: TGTGCCAGCAGTACTACCCGGCGGGGGGAGCCCTACGAGCAGTACTTC. This translates into CASSTTRRGEPYEQYF.

About this clone: The junction and the germline gene differ at one end; a read error may be behind it. Other DNA sequences from this sample encode an identical CDR3 as well. V usage is TRBV28 and J usage is TRBJ1-6; D is perhaps TRBD1 (6 bases). The CDR3 has 15 amino acids. The germline V gene encodes CDR1 MDHEN and CDR2 SYDVKM. The CDR3 coding sequence is TGTGCCAGCAGCCGGAACAGGGCTTATAATTCCCCCCTCCACTTT. Its protein is CASSRNRAYNSPLHF.

The gene calls are TRBV7-3 and TRBJ2-2; a possible D gene is TRBD1 (6 bases). The germline V and J ends were trimmed by 0 bases and 4 bases, with 12 bases remaining between them. This CDR3 is 16 amino acids long. From germline, CDR1 is SGHTA and CDR2 FQGTGA. For the CDR3, the DNA is TGTGCCAGCAGCTTAACGTGGGGGCGAGGCACCGGGGAGCTGTTTTTT. Translating gives CASSLTWGRGTGELFF.

This rearrangement joins TRBV15 to TRBJ2-2; 7 bases align to TRBD2. The CDR3 contains 13 residues. Germline V gene sequence: CDR1 LNHNV, CDR2 YYDKDF (reference sequence). J gave up 4 bases and V 8 bases, and 4 bases lay outside the gene matches. The CDR3 nucleotides are TGTGCCACCCGCGGGAGATTCACCGGGGAGCTGTTTTTT. Translation gives CATRGRFTGELFF.

CDR3 sequence: CASSLSLAGDFVETQYF. CDR3 sequence (DNA): TGTGCCAGCAGCTTAAGTCTAGCGGGGGATTTCGTGGAGACCCAGTACTTC. The J gene is TRBJ2-5, the V gene TRBV7-6; 10 bases are shared with TRBD2. Germline V CDR1 and CDR2: SGHVS, FNYEAQ. V dropped 2 bases and J dropped 5; count of bases not matched to a gene: 11. The CDR3 is 17 amino acids.

This clone was recorded only once. The chain combines TRBV2 with TRBJ2-7, with 7 bases identical to TRBD1. This CDR3 contains 14 residues. Losses at the gene ends were 6 bases for V and 2 bases for J; bases not matched to a gene: 7. The V gene's germline CDR1 is SNHLY and CDR2 FYNNEI. CDR3 protein: CASRKQGRPYEQYF. CDR3 nucleotides: TGTGCCAGCAGGAAACAGGGGCGACCCTACGAGCAGTACTTC.

The rearrangement uses TRBV27 and TRBJ2-2; 9 bases fit TRBD2. V trimming: 2 bases; J trimming: 2 bases; junction bases outside the gene matches: 3. CDR1 MNHEY and CDR2 SMNVEV come from the germline V gene (reference sequence). The CDR3 has 16 amino acids. The CDR3 nucleotides are TGTGCCAGCAGTTTAAAAGCGGGAGGAAACACCGGGGAGCTGTTTTTT. Amino acid sequence: CASSLKAGGNTGELFF.